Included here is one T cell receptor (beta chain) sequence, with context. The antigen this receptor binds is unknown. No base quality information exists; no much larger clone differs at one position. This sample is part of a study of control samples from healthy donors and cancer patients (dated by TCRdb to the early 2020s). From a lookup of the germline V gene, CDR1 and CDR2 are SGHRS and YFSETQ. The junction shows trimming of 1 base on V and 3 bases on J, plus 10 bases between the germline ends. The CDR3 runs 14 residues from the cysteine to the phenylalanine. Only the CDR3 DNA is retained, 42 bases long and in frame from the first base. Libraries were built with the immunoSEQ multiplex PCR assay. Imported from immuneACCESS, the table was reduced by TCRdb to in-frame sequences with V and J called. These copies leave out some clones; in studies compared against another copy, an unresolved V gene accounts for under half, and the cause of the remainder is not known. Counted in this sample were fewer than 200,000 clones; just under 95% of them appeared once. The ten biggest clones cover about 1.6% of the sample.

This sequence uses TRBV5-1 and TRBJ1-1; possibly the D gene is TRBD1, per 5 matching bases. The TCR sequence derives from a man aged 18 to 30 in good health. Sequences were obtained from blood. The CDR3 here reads CASSLRVRDTEAFF. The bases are TGCGCCAGCAGCTTGCGTGTCAGGGACACTGAAGCTTTCTTT.